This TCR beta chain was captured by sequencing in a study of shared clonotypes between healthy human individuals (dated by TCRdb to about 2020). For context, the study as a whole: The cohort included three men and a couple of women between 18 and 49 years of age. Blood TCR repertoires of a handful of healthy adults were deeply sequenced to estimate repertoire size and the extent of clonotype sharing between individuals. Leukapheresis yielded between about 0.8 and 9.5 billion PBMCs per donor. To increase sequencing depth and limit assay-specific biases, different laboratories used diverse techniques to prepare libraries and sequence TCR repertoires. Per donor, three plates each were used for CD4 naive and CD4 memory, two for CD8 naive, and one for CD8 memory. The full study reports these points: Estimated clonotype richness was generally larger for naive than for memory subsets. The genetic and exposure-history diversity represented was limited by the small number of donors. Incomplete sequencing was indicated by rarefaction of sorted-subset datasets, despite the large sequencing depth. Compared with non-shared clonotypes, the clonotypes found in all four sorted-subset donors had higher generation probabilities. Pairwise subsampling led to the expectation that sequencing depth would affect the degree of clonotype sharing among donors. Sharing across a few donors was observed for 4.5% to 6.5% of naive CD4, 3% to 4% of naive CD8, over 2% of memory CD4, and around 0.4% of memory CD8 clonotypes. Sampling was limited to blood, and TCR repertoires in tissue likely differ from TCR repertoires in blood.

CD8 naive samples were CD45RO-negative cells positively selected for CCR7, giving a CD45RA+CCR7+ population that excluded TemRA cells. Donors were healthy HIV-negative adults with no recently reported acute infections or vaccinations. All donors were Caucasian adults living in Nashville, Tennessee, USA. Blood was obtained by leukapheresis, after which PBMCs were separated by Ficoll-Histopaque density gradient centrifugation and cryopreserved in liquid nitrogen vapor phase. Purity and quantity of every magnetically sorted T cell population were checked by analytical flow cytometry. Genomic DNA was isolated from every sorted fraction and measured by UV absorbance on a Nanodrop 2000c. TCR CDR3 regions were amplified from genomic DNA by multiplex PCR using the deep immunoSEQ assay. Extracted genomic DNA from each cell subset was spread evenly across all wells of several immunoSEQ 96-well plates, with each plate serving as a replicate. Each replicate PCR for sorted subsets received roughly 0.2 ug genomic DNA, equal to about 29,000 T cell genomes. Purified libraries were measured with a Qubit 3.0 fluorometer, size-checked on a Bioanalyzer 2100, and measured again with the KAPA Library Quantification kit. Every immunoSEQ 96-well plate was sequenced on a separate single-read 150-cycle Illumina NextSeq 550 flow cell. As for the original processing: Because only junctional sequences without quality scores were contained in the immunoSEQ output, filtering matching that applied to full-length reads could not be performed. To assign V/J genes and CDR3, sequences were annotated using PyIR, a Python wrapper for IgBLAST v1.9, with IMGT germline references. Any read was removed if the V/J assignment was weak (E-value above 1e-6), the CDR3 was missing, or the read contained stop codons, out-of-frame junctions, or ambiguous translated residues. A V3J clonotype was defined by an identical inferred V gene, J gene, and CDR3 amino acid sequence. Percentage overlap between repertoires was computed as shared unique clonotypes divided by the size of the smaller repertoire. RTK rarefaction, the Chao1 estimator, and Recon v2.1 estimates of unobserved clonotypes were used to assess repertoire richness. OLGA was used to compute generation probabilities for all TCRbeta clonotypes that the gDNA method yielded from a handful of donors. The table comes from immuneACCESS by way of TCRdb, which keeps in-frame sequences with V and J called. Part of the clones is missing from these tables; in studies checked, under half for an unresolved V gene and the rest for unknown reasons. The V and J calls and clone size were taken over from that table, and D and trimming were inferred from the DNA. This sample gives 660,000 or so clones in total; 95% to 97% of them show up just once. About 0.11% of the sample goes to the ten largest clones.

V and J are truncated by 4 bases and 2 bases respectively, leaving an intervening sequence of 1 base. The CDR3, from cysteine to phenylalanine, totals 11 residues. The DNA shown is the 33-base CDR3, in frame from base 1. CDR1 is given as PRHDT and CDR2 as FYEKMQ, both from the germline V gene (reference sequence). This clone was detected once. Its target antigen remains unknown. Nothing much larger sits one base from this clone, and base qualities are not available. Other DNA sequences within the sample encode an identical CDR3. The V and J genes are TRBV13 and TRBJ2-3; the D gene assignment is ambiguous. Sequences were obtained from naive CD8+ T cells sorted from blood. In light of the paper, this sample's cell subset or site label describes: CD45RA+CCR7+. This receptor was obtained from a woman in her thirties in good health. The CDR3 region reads CASSYTDTQYF. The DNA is TGTGCCAGCAGCTACACAGATACGCAGTATTTT.